Reported below is one TCR beta chain. The clone's antigen remains unknown. No base qualities exist here, and no much larger clone lies one base off it. Naive CD8 T cell libraries were made from approximately 22,000 to 940,000 sorted cells using 10%, 30% or 50% of purified RNA. Naive CD8 T cells, defined as CD8+CD4-CCR7+CD45RA+, were FACS-sorted into RLT Plus buffer on a BD FACSAria II. Detection sensitivity was tested by spiking Jurkat RNA equal to some 11 TCR copies' worth into samples containing about 19,000-1,000,000 naive CD8 T cells. CD8 T cells were enriched with RosetteSep CD8+ T Cell Enrichment Cocktail and Ficoll-Paque, followed by ACK red cell lysis. Library preparation was by PCR. Instrument on record: NextSeq 500. Bulk TCR libraries were generated as previously described, with the TCR primers listed in Table S5 used. Total RNA was purified with the Qiagen AllPrep DNA/RNA kit. Reads from multiple sequencing runs of the same library were pooled before analysis. Under the source paper's analysis protocol: Reads were retained only if the reads had an exact TCR constant sequence, and the retained reads were trimmed to 150 nt and grouped according to their 12-nt molecular barcodes. Reads inside each barcode group were sub-clustered using a 15% Levenshtein threshold, and a quality-weighted consensus sequence was constructed for each RNA molecule. Non-functional sequences were removed, as were lower-count sequences one edit away from another. Based on fitting two negative binomial distributions, any barcode sub-cluster with under 20% of the maximum read count was discarded. Clones were called with MiXCR by TCRdb after fastp trimmed the public reads at Q25, and only in-frame beta chains were retained. All rows with the same CDR3 protein become a single entry with the most common DNA and genes. TCRdb assigned the V and J calls; the authors' analysis was not used. The sample table contains approximately 550,000 distinct CDR3 sequences; only one count was recorded for around 23% of them. Approximately 0.76% of the sample lies in the top ten.

The CDR3 covers 16 residues, taking in both the cysteine and the phenylalanine. Only the CDR3 portion is preserved as DNA: 48 bases, with reading frame beginning at the first base. The junction shows trimming of 2 bases on V and 3 bases on J, plus 16 bases between the germline ends. CDR1 and CDR2 are drawn from the germline V gene: MDHEN, SYDVKM. These data are taken from a study of molecular identifiers for immune sequencing clone quantification (dated by TCRdb to 2016 to 2019). Concerning the study at large: For a replicate experiment, RNA from roughly 20,000 or 100,000 naive CD8 T cells was divided into five aliquots, and four of the five aliquots were sequenced. This methods study benchmarked molecular-identifier clustering-based TCR repertoire sequencing (MIDCIRS) and TCR RNA copy counting, using CD8 T cells to do so.

The investigation overall reported the following: When barcode sub-clustering was not used, chimeric consensus sequences inflated TCR diversity, with chimeras reaching as high as 47%. Naive libraries contained spiked-in Jurkat TCR RNA (approximately ten copies' worth), which is not part of the donor repertoire. Highly expanded clone sizes could be underestimated if identical TCR molecules share a barcode. In CMV-specific effector cells, clones with more than 20 RNA copies accounted for over 98% of molecules, whereas in naive cells such clones accounted for under 1%. Spiked-in Jurkat TCR RNA equal to a single cell's worth was reported to be detectable even within 1,200,000 naive CD8 T cells. About 3 recovered TCR RNA copies per cell were obtained by modeling, versus roughly 10 by digital PCR, implying a capture efficiency of 25% to 30%.

What was sequenced was naive CD8+ T cells from blood, with Jurkat cell RNA spiked in. Sample cell subset or site, as interpreted from the label and publication: FACS-sorted CD8+CD4-CCR7+CD45RA+ naive T cells. Recombination joined TRBV28 with TRBJ1-1; a tentative D call is TRBD1 (5 bases match). This TCR came from a human donor in good health. Some libraries in this study had Jurkat cell RNA spiked in. This receptor carries the CDR3 CASSLPGRGLDTEAFF. The nucleotides read TGTGCCAGCAGTTTACCGGGACGGGGGTTAGACACTGAAGCTTTCTTT. Reference TRBV28 and TRBJ1-1 genes cover what lies past the CDR3, so the full variable domain is DVKVTQSSRYLVKRTGEKVFLECVQDMDHENMFWYRQDPGLGLRLIYFSYDVKMKEKGDIPEGYSVSREKKERFSLILESASTNQTSMYLCASSLPGRGLDTEAFFGQGTRLTVV.